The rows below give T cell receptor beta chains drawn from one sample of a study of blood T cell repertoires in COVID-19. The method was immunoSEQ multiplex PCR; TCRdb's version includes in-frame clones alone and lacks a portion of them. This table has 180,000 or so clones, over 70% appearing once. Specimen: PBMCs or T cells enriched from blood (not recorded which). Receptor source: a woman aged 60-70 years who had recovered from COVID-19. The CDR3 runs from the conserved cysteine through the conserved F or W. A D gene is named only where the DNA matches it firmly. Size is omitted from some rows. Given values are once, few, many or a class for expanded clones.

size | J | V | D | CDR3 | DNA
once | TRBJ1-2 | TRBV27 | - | CASRGGNNYGYTF | TGTGCCAGCAGAGGGGGAAACAACTATGGCTACACCTTC
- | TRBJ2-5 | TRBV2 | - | CASSAKTLPGETQYF | TGTGCCAGCAGTGCGAAGACGCTACCGGGGGAGACCCAGTACTTC
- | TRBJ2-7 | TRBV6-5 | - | CASSYSTSSYEQYF | TGTGCCAGCAGTTACTCGACTAGCTCCTACGAGCAGTACTTC
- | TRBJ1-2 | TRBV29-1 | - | CSVSTRGGYTF | TGCAGCGTCAGCACCCGCGGCGGCTACACCTTC
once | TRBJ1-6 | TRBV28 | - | CASQPLDSPNSPLHF | TGTGCCAGCCAGCCCCTGGACAGCCCTAATTCACCCCTCCACTTT
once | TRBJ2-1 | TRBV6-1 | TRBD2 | CASSVRTSGRVRNEQFF | TGTGCCAGCAGTGTCAGGACTAGCGGGAGGGTTCGGAATGAGCAGTTCTTC
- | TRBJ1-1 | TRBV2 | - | CASSVGGNTEAFF | TGTGCCAGCAGTGTTGGAGGGAACACTGAAGCTTTCTTT
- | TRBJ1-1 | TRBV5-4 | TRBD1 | CASSLEGTGLANTEAFF | TGTGCCAGCAGCTTGGAGGGGACAGGGTTGGCGAACACTGAAGCTTTCTTT
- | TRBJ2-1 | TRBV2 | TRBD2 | CASGLPGLAGEKGYNEQFF | TGTGCCAGCGGACTCCCGGGACTAGCGGGAGAAAAAGGCTACAATGAGCAGTTCTTC
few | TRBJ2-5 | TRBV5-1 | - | CASSRTPDSQETQYF | TGCGCCAGCAGCAGGACCCCGGACAGCCAAGAGACCCAGTACTTC
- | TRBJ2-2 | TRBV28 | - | CASSTTGYTGELFF | TGTGCCAGCAGTACTACAGGGTACACCGGGGAGCTGTTTTTT
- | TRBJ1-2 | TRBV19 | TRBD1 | CASSIPSGGFRGYTF | TGTGCCAGTAGTATCCCGTCAGGGGGCTTTAGAGGCTACACCTTC
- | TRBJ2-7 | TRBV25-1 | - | CASSDLWQGSSYEQYF | TGTGCCAGCAGTGATCTGTGGCAGGGGAGCTCCTACGAGCAGTACTTC
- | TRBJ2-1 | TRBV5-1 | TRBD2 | CASRASGDYNEQFF | TGCGCCAGCAGGGCTAGCGGGGATTACAATGAGCAGTTCTTC
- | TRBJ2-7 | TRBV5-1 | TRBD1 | CASSDGQGNYEQYF | TGCGCCAGCAGCGATGGACAGGGGAATTACGAGCAGTACTTC
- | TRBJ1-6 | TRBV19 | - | CASSNFRNSPLHF | TGTGCCAGTAGTAATTTCCGTAATTCACCCCTCCACTTT
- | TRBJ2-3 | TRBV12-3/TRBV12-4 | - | CASSSSVLQYF | TGTGCCAGCAGTTCTAGCGTACTGCAGTATTTT
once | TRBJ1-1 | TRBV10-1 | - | CASSEIRGVAFF | TGCGCCAGCAGTGAGATCAGGGGAGTAGCTTTCTTT
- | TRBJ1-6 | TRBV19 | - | CASSIVGSPLHF | TGTGCCAGTAGTATCGTCGGTTCACCCCTCCACTTT
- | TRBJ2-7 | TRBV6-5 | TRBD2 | CASSLELAREQYF | TGTGCCAGCAGCCTAGAACTAGCGCGCGAGCAGTACTTC
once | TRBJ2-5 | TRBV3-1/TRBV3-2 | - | CASSSGLLQETQYF | TGTGCCAGCAGCTCGGGACTTCTTCAAGAGACCCAGTACTTC
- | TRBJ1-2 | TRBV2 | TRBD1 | CASSDSGGDNTF | TGTGCCAGCAGTGATTCAGGGGGAGATAACACCTTC
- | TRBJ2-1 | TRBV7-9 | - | CASSLSGGSEQFF | TGTGCCAGCAGCTTAAGTGGGGGGAGTGAGCAGTTCTTC
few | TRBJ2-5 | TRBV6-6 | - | CASTEGVIIETQYF | TGTGCCAGCACCGAGGGGGTCATCATCGAGACCCAGTACTTC
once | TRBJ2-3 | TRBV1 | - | CTSSQHDRLQYF | TGCACCAGCAGCCAACATGACAGGTTGCAGTATTTT
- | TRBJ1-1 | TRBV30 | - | CAWTTPKGESTEAFF | TGTGCCTGGACTACCCCTAAGGGGGAGTCCACTGAAGCTTTCTTT
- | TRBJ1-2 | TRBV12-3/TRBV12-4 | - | CASSLGAVYGYTF | TGTGCCAGCAGTTTAGGAGCCGTCTATGGCTACACCTTC
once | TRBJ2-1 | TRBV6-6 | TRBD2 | CASSSRTSGSYNEQFF | TGTGCCAGCAGTTCTCGGACTAGCGGCTCCTACAATGAGCAGTTCTTC
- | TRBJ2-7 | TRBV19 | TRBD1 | CASRGQPAYEQYF | TGTGCCAGTAGGGGACAGCCTGCCTACGAGCAGTACTTC
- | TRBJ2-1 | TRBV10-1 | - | CASSARSSYNEQFF | TGCGCCAGCTCTGCGCGGAGCTCCTACAATGAGCAGTTCTTC
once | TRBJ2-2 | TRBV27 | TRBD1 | CASSLSWDRGNF | TGTGCCAGCAGTTTATCGTGGGACAGGGGAAATTTT
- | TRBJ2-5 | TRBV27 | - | CASRLALGREETQYF | TGTGCCAGCAGGCTTGCCCTGGGCAGGGAAGAGACCCAGTACTTC
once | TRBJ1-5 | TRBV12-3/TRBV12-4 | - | CASSLTLNQPQHF | TGTGCCAGCAGTTTGACATTAAATCAGCCCCAGCATTTT
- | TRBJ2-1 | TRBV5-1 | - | CASSLVPGVDNEQFF | TGCGCCAGCAGCTTGGTCCCAGGGGTCGACAATGAGCAGTTCTTC
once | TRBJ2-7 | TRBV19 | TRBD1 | CASSIGTGPYEQYF | TGTGCCAGTAGTATCGGGACAGGCCCCTACGAGCAGTACTTC